The source of this T cell receptor beta chain is a study of blood T cell repertoires in COVID-19. Study background: Samples came from the United States, Italy and Spain, spanning acute and convalescent COVID-19.

The CDR3 runs to 15 residues. From germline, CDR1 is MNHNY and CDR2 SVGAGI (reference sequence). V was pared by 5 bases and J by 11 bases, with 22 bases between. This clone has only one observation. As originally analysed: How many nucleated cells were present was estimated from reference gene primer amplification. TCRdb's copy holds only in-frame clones and misses some; the assay was immunoSEQ multiplex PCR. V, J and clone size were drawn from that table, and D and trimming were deduced from the DNA. The sample has about 120,000 clones; 85% to 90% are singletons. It was during active infection that Seattle patients were enrolled and then longitudinally followed.

This clonotype was sampled from a woman aged 55-69 years with COVID-19, enrolled during active disease. The specimen was peripheral blood. V is TRBV6-6 and J is TRBJ2-4, with a weak D call TRBD1 (6 bases). CDR3 DNA: TGTGCCAGCAGTCGAAGGACAGCGCAAACTTTTTTTCAGTACTTC. It yields the protein CASSRRTAQTFFQYF.